This entry lists 32 T cell receptor beta chains sequenced from one sample in a study of cytomegalovirus exposure and HLA in healthy donors. The primer mix had 60 Vbeta and 13 Jbeta primers. Libraries were prepared by immunoSEQ multiplex PCR; TCRdb keeps only in-frame clonotypes and omits some of them. This sample contains tens of thousands of clones. Material for sequencing was PBMCs. The receptors stem from a man aged 18 to 30 in good health and CMV-seropositive.

The gene calls are TRBV6-4 and TRBJ2-3, with 7 bases aligning to TRBD1. Trimming took 2 bases from V and 2 from J; bases not matched to a gene: 1. The CDR3 length is 14 residues. Germline CDR1 MRHNA, CDR2 SNTAGT. The DNA for the CDR3 is TGTGCCAGCAGTGACGGACAGGACACAGATACGCAGTATTTT. As protein: CASSDGQDTDTQYF.

The genes are TRBV28 and TRBJ2-7, with D hard to call. Germline-derived CDR1 and CDR2 are MDHEN and SYDVKM. V shed 1 base and J shed 4 bases, with 5 bases lying between them. The CDR3 has 12 residues. The CDR3 DNA reads as TGTGCCAGCAGTTTATTGCGGTACGAGCAGTACTTC. Translation: CASSLLRYEQYF.

CDR3 DNA sequence: TGTGCCAGCAGCCCGAATAGACAGTCTCCCCAGCATTTT. It specifies CASSPNRQSPQHF. The chain uses TRBV4-2 and TRBJ1-5; D perhaps matches TRBD1 (5 bases). CDR3 length: 13 amino acids. V lost 4 bases and J 10 bases, leaving 14 bases between the germline ends. Germline V CDR1 and CDR2: LGHNA, YNFKEQ.

V is TRBV5-1 and J is TRBJ1-1; no firm D call. The germline V gene has CDR1 SGHRS and CDR2 YFSETQ. Trimming took off 2 bases at V and 1 base at J, with 6 bases between the two ends. The CDR3 contains 13 residues. The CDR3 sequence is CASSFAQNTEAFF. The CDR3 bases are TGCGCCAGCAGCTTCGCACAGAACACTGAAGCTTTCTTT. Full variable domain (rest looked up from reference TRBV5-1 and TRBJ1-1): KAGVTQTPRYLIKTRGQQVTLSCSPISGHRSVSWYQQTPGQGLQFLFEYFSETQRNKGNFPGRFSGRQFSNSRSEMNVSTLELGDSALYLCASSFAQNTEAFFGQGTRLTVV.

The chain has TRBV28 and TRBJ2-1; 9 bases are a match to TRBD2. The CDR3 sequence is 17 residues long. Looked up from germline, CDR1 is MDHEN and CDR2 is SYDVKM. Trimming cost V 4 bases and J 0 bases; bases outside gene matches: 7. The CDR3 is CASSSPLAGSSYNEQFF. CDR3 nucleotide sequence: TGTGCCAGCAGTTCACCTCTAGCGGGGAGCTCCTACAATGAGCAGTTCTTC.

The rearrangement uses TRBV28 and TRBJ2-7; tentatively, D is TRBD1 (5 bases). V was shortened by 5 bases and J by 2 bases, with 16 bases between the two germline ends. Germline CDR1 MDHEN, CDR2 SYDVKM. The CDR3 loop spans 15 amino acids. CDR3 loop: CASSPPSRVPYEQYF. CDR3 coding DNA: TGTGCCAGCAGTCCCCCCAGCAGGGTACCCTACGAGCAGTACTTC.

The chain employs TRBV5-6 and TRBJ1-1, with 8 positions matching TRBD1. V shed 2 bases and J 5 bases; nucleotides not matched to a gene: 5. The germline CDR1 and CDR2 sequences are SGHDT and YYEEEE. The CDR3 has 14 residues. The CDR3 here is CASSFPTGVTEAFF. The CDR3, as DNA: TGTGCCAGCAGCTTTCCGACAGGGGTTACTGAAGCTTTCTTT.

This chain connects TRBV19 to TRBJ1-3; no definite D call. This CDR3 is 15 amino acids long. Trimming took off 6 bases at V and 2 bases at J, with 14 bases between the two ends. Germline V gene data show CDR1 as LNHDA and CDR2 as SQIVND (reference sequence). CDR3 region: CASRPNGIAGNTIYF. In nucleotides, the CDR3 is TGTGCCAGTAGGCCCAACGGGATTGCTGGAAACACCATATATTTT. The full variable domain, rest sourced from reference TRBV19 and TRBJ1-3, is DGGITQSPKYLFRKEGQNVTLSCEQNLNHDAMYWYRQDPGQGLRLIYYSQIVNDFQKGDIAEGYSVSREKKESFPLTVTSAQKNPTAFYLCASRPNGIAGNTIYFGEGSWLTVV.

CDR3 in DNA: TGTGCCAGTAGGACAGGGGGAATATATGGCTACACCTTC. This encodes CASRTGGIYGYTF. J is TRBJ1-2 and V is TRBV19; the match to TRBD1 covers 9 bases. The germline V gene encodes CDR1 LNHDA and CDR2 SQIVND (reference sequence). The CDR3 runs 13 residues. Losses at the gene ends were 6 bases for V and 5 bases for J; bases not matched to a gene: 4.

The V gene is TRBV5-4, the J gene TRBJ2-2; TRBD2 agrees at 11 bases. CDR1 is SGHNT, CDR2 YYREEE, per germline (reference sequence). The J segment lost 2 bases and the V segment lost 6 bases, leaving 6 bases of the junction unmatched. The CDR3 runs to 16 residues. CDR3 region: CASTLAGGRNTGELFF. DNA of the CDR3: TGTGCCAGCACGCTAGCGGGAGGCCGCAACACCGGGGAGCTGTTTTTT.

V gene TRBV11-3 combines with J gene TRBJ2-3; 10 bases fit TRBD2. The V gene end was trimmed by 8 bases and the J gene end by 5 bases; junction bases not matched to a gene: 10. The germline V gene has CDR1 SGHNT and CDR2 YENEEA. The CDR3 consists of 15 residues. In DNA form, the CDR3 reads TGTGCCAGCGGTTTCCGAGCGGGAGGGATAGATACGCAGTATTTT. Translation gives CASGFRAGGIDTQYF.

J is TRBJ1-1 and V is TRBV7-6, with D perhaps TRBD1 (6 bases). CDR3 length: 17 residues. Germline V gene lookup returns CDR1 SGHVS and CDR2 FNYEAQ. Trimming shortened V by 0 bases and J by 1 base, and 15 bases separated the two germline ends. CDR3 in DNA: TGTGCCAGCAGCTTAGCTGTTCGGGGGGCACCGAACACTGAAGCTTTCTTT. Protein sequence: CASSLAVRGAPNTEAFF.

This chain uses TRBV15 with TRBJ2-3; D gene uncertain. V was pared by 0 bases and J by 6 bases, with 10 bases between. The germline V gene has CDR1 LNHNV and CDR2 YYDKDF (reference sequence). The CDR3 covers 14 residues. The CDR3 loop is CATSRDNEADTQYF. In nucleotides, the CDR3 is TGTGCCACCAGCAGAGATAATGAGGCGGATACGCAGTATTTT.

The V call is TRBV4-2, the J call TRBJ1-2; D is undetermined. The V and J ends lost 0 bases and 10 bases respectively, with 12 bases between them. The CDR3 spans 13 residues. CDR1 LGHNA and CDR2 YNFKEQ come from the germline V gene. Here the CDR3 reads CASSQDRHSIYTF. The CDR3 DNA follows: TGTGCCAGCAGCCAAGATAGACATTCTATCTACACCTTC.

The V call is TRBV19, the J call TRBJ1-5; the match to TRBD1 covers 7 bases. Germline CDR1 reads LNHDA; CDR2 reads SQIVND (reference sequence). This CDR3 comprises 13 residues. The V gene end was trimmed by 6 bases and the J gene end by 7 bases; junction bases not matched to a gene: 6. The CDR3: CASSVQGDQPQHF. The CDR3, as DNA: TGTGCCAGTAGCGTCCAGGGGGACCAGCCCCAGCATTTT.

J is TRBJ2-7 and V is TRBV4-1; TRBD2 matches at 10 bases. CDR1 and CDR2 (germline): MGHRA, YSYEKL. Trimming cost V 2 bases and J 2 bases; bases outside gene matches: 6. This CDR3 region has 16 residues. CDR3 coding DNA: TGCGCCAGCAGCCAACGTACTAGCGGGGACGCCTACGAGCAGTACTTC. It codes for CASSQRTSGDAYEQYF.

The rearrangement uses TRBV6-4 and TRBJ2-3; no firm D call. CDR1 and CDR2 from the germline V gene are MRHNA and SNTAGT. The ends were cut back, 3 bases at V and 0 bases at J, with 4 bases in the middle. The length of the CDR3 is 13 residues. The CDR3 DNA reads as TGTGCCAGCAGTGAGGGCAGCACAGATACGCAGTATTTT. Its protein is CASSEGSTDTQYF.

This chain connects TRBV6-1 to TRBJ2-2, with no clear D. V lost 6 bases and J 1 base, leaving 9 bases between the germline ends. The V gene's germline CDR1 is MNHNS and CDR2 SASEGT. The CDR3 is made up of 14 amino acids. The DNA for the CDR3 is TGTGCCAGCAGCGCCCGACAGAACACCGGGGAGCTGTTTTTT. Translating gives CASSARQNTGELFF.

This chain links TRBV28 with TRBJ2-3; 7 nucleotides agree with TRBD2. Germline V gene lookup returns CDR1 MDHEN and CDR2 SYDVKM. The CDR3 loop spans 13 amino acids. The junction had 0 bases not matched to a gene; V was cut back by 2 bases and J by 4 bases. CDR3 sequence: CASSLAGADTQYF. The CDR3 bases are TGTGCCAGCAGTTTAGCGGGAGCAGATACGCAGTATTTT.

The chain combines TRBV19 with TRBJ1-2; 9 positions agree with TRBD1. Trimming at V came to 7 bases and at J to 3 bases, leaving 12 bases not matched to a gene. This CDR3 comprises 16 residues. CDR1 LNHDA and CDR2 SQIVND come from the germline V gene (reference sequence). The chain's CDR3 is CASTRGGTGSYYGYTF. DNA for the CDR3: TGTGCCAGTACCAGAGGAGGGACAGGGTCGTACTATGGCTACACCTTC.

The chain carries TRBV29-1 and TRBJ2-5, with D possibly matching TRBD1 (5 bases). This CDR3 comprises 11 residues. Germline CDR1 reads SQVTM; CDR2 reads ANQGSEA. Trimming left V 3 bases short and J 4 bases short, with 6 bases between. This CDR3 is CSVETAETQYF. Here the CDR3 DNA reads TGCAGCGTTGAGACAGCAGAGACCCAGTACTTC.

The rearrangement uses TRBV15 and TRBJ1-4, with TRBD1 matching 7 bases. Germline V gene sequence: CDR1 LNHNV, CDR2 YYDKDF (reference sequence). The CDR3 consists of 15 residues. J gave up 10 bases and V 10 bases, and 18 bases lay outside the gene matches. The CDR3 sequence is CAIPGDTGQLGKLFF. The DNA for the CDR3 is TGTGCCATTCCGGGGGATACGGGACAGCTTGGAAAACTGTTTTTT.

The CDR3 DNA reads TGTGCCACCGGCCGGGTCGGTAAAGCGGCGATGCTGTTTTTT. It encodes CATGRVGKAAMLFF. The chain is built from TRBV28 and TRBJ2-2, with a weak D call TRBD2 (5 bases). Per germline, CDR1 MDHEN and CDR2 SYDVKM. The CDR3 sequence is 14 residues long. V was cut by 10 bases and J by 13 bases, with 25 bases left in between.

The chain carries TRBV11-2 and TRBJ1-2; TRBD1 is a possible D gene (5 bases). The CDR3 covers 15 residues. The germline gives CDR1 SGHAT, CDR2 FQNNGV. The ends were cut back, 0 bases at V and 7 bases at J, with 15 bases in the middle. The DNA for the CDR3 is TGTGCCAGCAGCTTAGATCTGGGGCTCAACGCTGGCTACACCTTC. Its translation: CASSLDLGLNAGYTF.

The chain couples TRBV6-5 to TRBJ1-1, with D tentatively TRBD1 (5 bases). V was cut by 2 bases and J by 5 bases, with 12 bases left in between. Germline CDR1 is MNHEY and CDR2 is SVGAGI. CDR3 size: 14 residues. The CDR3 loop is CASSYGPGATEAFF. The DNA of the CDR3 is TGTGCCAGCAGTTACGGTCCTGGGGCGACTGAAGCTTTCTTT.

The CDR3 region is CASSLTEYGYTF. The CDR3 DNA is TGTGCCAGCAGCCTGACGGAGTATGGCTACACCTTC. The rearrangement uses TRBV7-9 and TRBJ1-2; D not resolved. CDR1 and CDR2 (germline): SEHNR, FQNEAQ (reference sequence). This CDR3 has 12 amino acids. V lost 5 bases to trimming and J lost 5 bases, with 9 bases between them.

This chain links TRBV6-5 with TRBJ2-7; tentative D call: TRBD1 (6 bases). The V gene lost 2 bases and the J gene lost 3 bases, with 11 bases spanning the gap. The CDR3 has 14 amino acids. Germline V gives CDR1 MNHEY, CDR2 SVGAGI. CDR3 loop: CASSYGRTVYEQYF. The DNA of the CDR3 is TGTGCCAGCAGTTACGGAAGGACAGTCTACGAGCAGTACTTC.

V and J are TRBV19 and TRBJ2-1, with TRBD2 matching 8 bases. V trimming: 8 bases; J trimming: 8 bases; junction bases outside the gene matches: 8. Germline-derived CDR1 and CDR2 are LNHDA and SQIVND (reference sequence). This CDR3 spans 13 amino acids. This chain's CDR3 is CASHSGGRDEQFF. CDR3 coding DNA: TGTGCCAGTCACTCGGGGGGGAGGGATGAGCAGTTCTTC. The whole variable domain, filled in from reference TRBV19 and TRBJ2-1, reads DGGITQSPKYLFRKEGQNVTLSCEQNLNHDAMYWYRQDPGQGLRLIYYSQIVNDFQKGDIAEGYSVSREKKESFPLTVTSAQKNPTAFYLCASHSGGRDEQFFGPGTRLTVL.

The V gene is TRBV7-2, the J gene TRBJ1-1; D ambiguous. CDR3 length equals 15 residues. Germline lookup yields CDR1 SGHTA and CDR2 FQGNSA. V dropped 1 base and J dropped 1 base, with 10 bases sitting between them. Written as DNA, the CDR3 is TGTGCCAGCAGCTTAGTGTCTCTCCCGAACACTGAAGCTTTCTTT. It encodes CASSLVSLPNTEAFF.

This chain joins TRBV5-1 and TRBJ1-1; unclear D gene. The V and J ends lost 4 bases and 4 bases respectively, with 11 bases between them. The germline gives CDR1 SGHRS, CDR2 YFSETQ. The CDR3 totals 13 residues. The CDR3 spells CASSPKTGTEAFF. CDR3 nucleotide sequence: TGCGCCAGCAGCCCGAAGACGGGCACTGAAGCTTTCTTT.

This CDR3 reads CASSALTWGSEQYF. The CDR3 bases are TGTGCCAGCAGCGCCCTGACGTGGGGCTCCGAGCAGTACTTC. This chain links TRBV7-2 with TRBJ2-7; a weak D match, TRBD1 (5 bases). CDR1 SGHTA and CDR2 FQGNSA come from the germline V gene. V lost 5 bases to trimming and J lost 6 bases, with 17 bases between them. The CDR3 has 14 amino acids.

The chain couples TRBV4-1 to TRBJ1-6; D ambiguous. CDR1 MGHRA and CDR2 YSYEKL come from the germline V gene. The CDR3 contains 15 residues. Trimming left V 5 bases short and J 7 bases short, with 15 bases between. CDR3: CASSIKQGENSPLHF. CDR3 in DNA: TGCGCCAGCAGCATAAAACAAGGAGAAAATTCACCCCTCCACTTT.